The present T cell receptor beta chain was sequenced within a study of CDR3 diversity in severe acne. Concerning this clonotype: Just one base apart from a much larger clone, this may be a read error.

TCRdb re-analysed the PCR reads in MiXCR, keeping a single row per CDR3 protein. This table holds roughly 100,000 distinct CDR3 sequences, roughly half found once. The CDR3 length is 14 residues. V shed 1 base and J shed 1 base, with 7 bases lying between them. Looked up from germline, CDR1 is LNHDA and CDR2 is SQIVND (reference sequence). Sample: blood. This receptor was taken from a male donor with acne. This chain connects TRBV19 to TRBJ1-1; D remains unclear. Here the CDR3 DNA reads TGTGCCAGTAGTATAGGCCGGCCGAACACTGAAGCTTTCTTT. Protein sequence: CASSIGRPNTEAFF. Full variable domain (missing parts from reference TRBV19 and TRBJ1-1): DGGITQSPKYLFRKEGQNVTLSCEQNLNHDAMYWYRQDPGQGLRLIYYSQIVNDFQKGDIAEGYSVSREKKESFPLTVTSAQKNPTAFYLCASSIGRPNTEAFFGQGTRLTVV.